The 13 T cell receptor beta chains below all came from one sample that was sequenced in a study of T-cell reconstitution after alpha-beta-depleted transplantation in children. The TCRbeta library was prepared with unique molecular identifiers. TCRdb itself ran the PCR reads through MiXCR, one entry per CDR3 protein. This repertoire shows roughly 610,000 distinct CDR3 sequences, more than 9% found once; its top ten account for about 4.2%. Specimen: PBMCs from the stem cell graft donor, collected from the stem cell graft. The receptors were gathered from a human donor who donated a stem cell graft to a child with acute myeloid leukemia.

This clonotype was seen a handful of times. The V gene is TRBV20-1, the J gene TRBJ2-3; no clear D gene. Germline CDR1 and CDR2: DFQATT and SNEGSKA (reference sequence). The CDR3 consists of 12 residues. V shed 6 bases and J shed 3 bases, with 10 bases lying between them. Here the CDR3 DNA reads TGCAGTGCCCCCGAAAATACAGATACGCAGTATTTT. It translates to CSAPENTDTQYF.

This clonotype has a count of ten or more. This chain uses TRBV7-2 with TRBJ1-6; 8 bases are a match to TRBD1. CDR1 is SGHTA, CDR2 FQGNSA, per germline. With 1 base clipped from V and 14 bases from J, the junction kept 13 bases outside the gene matches. The CDR3 covers 16 residues. Here the CDR3 reads CASSLDQGALYFTLHF. The CDR3 bases are TGTGCCAGCAGCTTAGACCAGGGGGCCCTCTACTTCACCCTCCACTTT.

This clonotype was observed at least ten times. This chain connects TRBV29-1 to TRBJ2-1; D gene unclear. The CDR3 is 11 amino acids. Germline-derived CDR1 and CDR2 are SQVTM and ANQGSEA. Deletions cut 4 bases from V and 4 bases from J, with 5 bases between. CDR3 sequence reads: CSVVGYNEQFF. The CDR3 DNA is TGCAGCGTTGTAGGGTACAATGAGCAGTTCTTC.

This clonotype was found once. The chain couples TRBV18 to TRBJ2-5, with 7 nucleotides matching TRBD1. CDR3 length: 13 residues. Germline V gives CDR1 KGHSH, CDR2 LQKENI. J lost 4 bases, V lost 4 bases, and 3 bases had no gene match. The CDR3 DNA sequence: TGTGCCAGCTCACAGGGGACAGTAGAGACCCAGTACTTC. Amino acid sequence: CASSQGTVETQYF.

This clonotype was counted between two and nine times. This rearrangement joins TRBV7-9 to TRBJ2-5; 7 bases fit TRBD2. Per germline, CDR1 SEHNR and CDR2 FQNEAQ (reference sequence). This CDR3 region has 16 residues. Unmatched junction bases numbered 12, after V lost 6 bases and J lost 2 bases. CDR3 region: CASRKGAGAIQETQYF. CDR3 nucleotide sequence: TGTGCCAGCAGGAAAGGGGCGGGAGCCATTCAAGAGACCCAGTACTTC. The whole variable domain, remainder taken from reference TRBV7-9 and TRBJ2-5, is DTGVSQNPRHKITKRGQNVTFRCDPISEHNRLYWYRQTLGQGPEFLTYFQNEAQLEKSRLLSDRFSAERPKGSFSTLEIQRTEQGDSAMYLCASRKGAGAIQETQYFGPGTRLLVL.

This clonotype was observed a few times. V usage is TRBV28 and J usage is TRBJ2-7, with 7 bases lining up with TRBD2. Trimming at V came to 6 bases and at J to 4 bases, leaving 12 bases not matched to a gene. Looked up from germline, CDR1 is MDHEN and CDR2 is SYDVKM. The CDR3 loop spans 15 amino acids. CDR3 amino acids: CASRNPKGGSYEQYF. The CDR3 nucleotides are TGTGCCAGCAGGAACCCCAAGGGCGGGAGTTACGAGCAGTACTTC. Full variable domain (remainder filled in from reference TRBV28 and TRBJ2-7): DVKVTQSSRYLVKRTGEKVFLECVQDMDHENMFWYRQDPGLGLRLIYFSYDVKMKEKGDIPEGYSVSREKKERFSLILESASTNQTSMYLCASRNPKGGSYEQYFGPGTRLTVT.

This clonotype was recorded at least ten times. In DNA, the CDR3 is TGCAGTGCTAGTAACCCGGGACAGGGGGCCCCAGATACGCAGTATTTT. Translated: CSASNPGQGAPDTQYF. This sequence joins TRBV20-1 and TRBJ2-3; 12 bases fit TRBD1. V dropped 3 bases and J dropped 4; count of bases not matched to a gene: 8. CDR1 and CDR2 from the germline V gene are DFQATT and SNEGSKA (reference sequence). This CDR3 is built from 16 residues.

This rearrangement joins TRBV27 to TRBJ2-1, with 11 nucleotides matching TRBD2. The germline CDR1 and CDR2 sequences are MNHEY and SMNVEV (reference sequence). V shed 6 bases and J 6 bases; nucleotides not matched to a gene: 16. The CDR3 covers 18 residues. In DNA, the CDR3 is TGTGCCAGCAGCCAATCCCGTGGGCTAGCGGGAGGTCTCAATGAGCAGTTCTTC. It codes for CASSQSRGLAGGLNEQFF.

This clonotype was detected only a few times. This chain joins TRBV7-8 and TRBJ2-5; D gene uncertain. CDR1 and CDR2 (germline): SGHVS, FQNEAQ. V was clipped by 5 bases and J by 2 bases, with 21 bases between them. The CDR3 consists of 17 residues. CDR3 sequence reads: CASSLLLSSPDQETQYF. CDR3 in DNA: TGTGCCAGCAGCCTGCTTTTGAGTTCGCCGGATCAAGAGACCCAGTACTTC.

V usage is TRBV7-2 and J usage is TRBJ2-5; D may match TRBD1 or TRBD2 (6 bases each). Per the germline V gene, CDR1 is SGHTA and CDR2 is FQGNSA. The CDR3 contains 15 residues. The germline V and J ends were trimmed by 3 bases and 2 bases, with 13 bases remaining between them. The CDR3 reads CASSFSRGPQETQYF. DNA for the CDR3: TGTGCCAGCAGCTTTTCTCGGGGGCCGCAAGAGACCCAGTACTTC.

This clonotype occurred many times. V gene TRBV6-1 combines with J gene TRBJ2-5; 11 bases are a match to TRBD1. The germline gives CDR1 MNHNS, CDR2 SASEGT. The CDR3 is made up of 15 amino acids. Trimming at V came to 7 bases and at J to 4 bases, leaving 8 bases not matched to a gene. CDR3 coding DNA: TGTGCCAGCAACCCGGGACAGGGGGTATTAGAGACCCAGTACTTC. Its translation is CASNPGQGVLETQYF.

The chain joins TRBV12-3 or TRBV12-4 to TRBJ2-2, with 7 bases fitting TRBD1. The CDR3 extends over 15 amino acids. The V gene end was trimmed by 6 bases and the J gene end by 3 bases; junction bases not matched to a gene: 7. CDR3 DNA: TGTGCCAGCAGACCTGACAGGGCCGACACCGGGGAGCTGTTTTTT. Protein sequence: CASRPDRADTGELFF.

The rearrangement links TRBV3-1 to TRBJ1-5; D uncertain. The CDR3 loop spans 16 amino acids. Trimming shortened V by 4 bases and J by 0 bases, and 13 bases separated the two germline ends. Germline CDR1 and CDR2: LGHDT and YNNKEL (reference sequence). The CDR3: CASSPGQTNSNQPQHF. The CDR3 nucleotides read TGTGCCAGCAGCCCCGGGCAGACAAATAGCAATCAGCCCCAGCATTTT.